This record covers a single T cell receptor (beta chain). Its cognate antigen is unknown. The sample originates from a study of T cells in Graves' hyperthyroidism and ophthalmopathy. This CDR3 has 13 residues. V was pared by 6 bases and J by 14 bases, with 23 bases between. Looked up from germline, CDR1 is DFQATT and CDR2 is SNEGSKA (reference sequence). TCR beta CDR3 regions were amplified from RNA. Primed by the HTBI set, a first-round RT-PCR was run on the TCR CDR3. TCRdb re-derived calls from the multiplex PCR reads in MiXCR, one entry per CDR3 protein. The sample contains approximately 40,000 distinct CDR3 sequences, under 60% of which appear only once. Study-wide points: Most thyroid-expanded clonotypes above 0.001 were also found in blood. With a median lead of about 6.9 months before onset, the model predicted ophthalmopathy. Ophthalmopathy stood apart from stable hyperthyroidism in a 13 V-J model.

The receptor comes from a middle-aged man with Graves' ophthalmopathy. Sequencing used blood. The chain uses TRBV20-1 and TRBJ1-5; no reliable D call. CDR3 sequence (DNA): TGCAGTGCAGAGCATAGCGGGAAAGGCTACGAGCATTTT. It translates to CSAEHSGKGYEHF.